Listed below are T cell receptor beta chains from one sample, sequenced in a study of blood T cell repertoires in COVID-19. Only in-frame clones appear in the TCRdb table, and some are missing; sequencing was by immunoSEQ multiplex PCR. This sample carries some 150,000 clones, approximately 90% of them seen once, and the ten largest clones take 0.95%. Material for sequencing was peripheral blood. The receptors originated from a woman aged 45-60 years with acute or convalescent COVID-19. Both conserved end residues are part of each CDR3. D genes are given only for firm matches. Not all rows give a size; the values are once, few, many and, for expanded clones, a class.

len	v_gene	j_gene	abundance	d_gene	CDR3aa	CDR3nt
15	TRBV18	TRBJ1-1	-	-	CASSPSPGVNTEAFF	TGTGCCAGCTCACCAAGCCCCGGTGTTAACACTGAAGCTTTCTTT
15	TRBV6-5	TRBJ2-3	-	TRBD2	CASSYGAGNTDTQYF	TGTGCCAGCAGTTATGGAGCGGGGAACACAGATACGCAGTATTTT
14	TRBV29-1	TRBJ2-7	once	TRBD2	CSVLLAGRSYEQYF	TGCAGCGTCTTACTAGCGGGCCGATCCTACGAGCAGTACTTC
12	TRBV13	TRBJ1-5	-	-	CASSVLGQPQHF	TGTGCCAGCAGCGTCCTAGGTCAGCCCCAGCATTTT
11	TRBV5-6	TRBJ1-1	-	-	CASSRQAEAFF	TGTGCCAGCAGCCGACAGGCTGAAGCTTTCTTT
16	TRBV11-2	TRBJ1-1	few	TRBD1	CASSGGQAIMNTEAFF	TGTGCCAGCAGCGGGGGACAGGCTATAATGAACACTGAAGCTTTCTTT
13	TRBV18	TRBJ2-1	-	-	CASSPPISNEQFF	TGTGCCAGCTCACCTCCCATTAGCAATGAGCAGTTCTTC
20	TRBV19	TRBJ1-3	-	TRBD1	CASSQHLGRPGGFSGNTIYF	TGTGCCAGTAGTCAACACCTTGGCCGTCCAGGGGGATTCTCTGGAAACACCATATATTTT
15	TRBV19	TRBJ2-3	-	-	CASSPNRVRTDTQYF	TGTGCCAGTAGTCCCAACAGGGTCAGGACAGATACGCAGTATTTT
15	TRBV28	TRBJ2-7	few	-	CASSFHPDSSYEQYF	TGTGCCAGCAGTTTCCATCCGGACTCCTCCTACGAGCAGTACTTC
13	TRBV5-1	TRBJ1-2	-	-	CASSGGLTYGYTF	TGCGCCAGCAGCGGGGGACTGACCTATGGCTACACCTTC
17	TRBV28	TRBJ1-6	-	-	CASSFYTGTLYNSPLHF	TGTGCCAGCAGTTTCTACACCGGGACACTTTATAATTCACCCCTCCACTTT
15	TRBV18	TRBJ2-2	-	TRBD1	CASSRGTANTGELFF	TGTGCCAGCTCACGGGGGACAGCGAACACCGGGGAGCTGTTTTTT
12	TRBV5-6	TRBJ2-3	-	-	CASSLLADTQYF	TGTGCCAGCAGCCTACTTGCAGATACGCAGTATTTT
16	TRBV7-9	TRBJ2-1	-	TRBD2	CASSSGTSGTYNEQFF	TGTGCCAGCAGTTCCGGGACTAGCGGGACCTACAATGAGCAGTTCTTC
16	TRBV10-2	TRBJ2-3	-	TRBD2	CASSESGAGGADTQYF	TGCGCCAGCAGTGAGTCAGGAGCGGGAGGGGCAGATACGCAGTATTTT
15	TRBV6-5	TRBJ1-5	once	TRBD1	CASKPGTGVRQPQHF	TGTGCCAGCAAACCCGGGACAGGGGTCCGGCAGCCCCAGCATTTT
14	TRBV7-2	TRBJ2-1	few	-	CASSLQKGRGEQFF	TGTGCCAGCAGCTTACAAAAAGGGCGGGGTGAGCAGTTCTTC
16	TRBV18	TRBJ2-2	-	TRBD1	CASSPYDREYTGELFF	TGTGCCAGCTCACCCTATGACAGGGAGTACACCGGGGAGCTGTTTTTT
14	TRBV6-7	TRBJ1-3	-	-	CASWLRGPGNTIYF	TGTGCCAGCTGGTTGCGGGGGCCTGGAAACACCATATATTTT
15	TRBV7-3	TRBJ2-3	once	-	CASSPGGQATDTQYF	TGTGCCAGCAGCCCCGGTGGCCAGGCCACAGATACGCAGTATTTT
13	TRBV9	TRBJ2-5	-	-	CASSGGPQETQYF	TGTGCCAGCAGCGGCGGGCCTCAAGAGACCCAGTACTTC
15	TRBV5-6	TRBJ2-2	-	-	CASSLDRHYTGELFF	TGTGCCAGCAGCTTGGACAGACATTACACCGGGGAGCTGTTTTTT
16	TRBV15	TRBJ2-1	-	TRBD1	CATSRKRGLAYNEQFF	TGTGCCACCAGCAGGAAAAGGGGGCTCGCCTACAATGAGCAGTTCTTC
16	TRBV11-2	TRBJ1-1	-	-	CASSWGGNRAGTEAFF	TGTGCCAGCAGCTGGGGGGGTAACAGGGCCGGCACTGAAGCTTTCTTT
15	TRBV19	TRBJ1-5	-	TRBD1	CASSIRGQGNQPQHF	TGTGCCAGTAGTATTCGAGGACAGGGGAATCAGCCCCAGCATTTT
12	TRBV10-2	TRBJ1-5	-	-	CASSDQNQPQHF	TGCGCCAGCAGTGATCAGAATCAGCCCCAGCATTTT
13	TRBV5-1	TRBJ1-2	-	-	CASGDSPNYGYTF	TGCGCCAGCGGAGACAGTCCTAACTATGGCTACACCTTC
16	TRBV7-6	TRBJ2-7	-	TRBD1	CASSARQGKRNHEQYF	TGTGCCAGCAGCGCCCGACAGGGAAAGAGAAACCACGAGCAGTACTTC
13	TRBV6-5	TRBJ1-4	once	TRBD1	CASIGQGNEKLFF	TGTGCCAGCATCGGACAGGGGAATGAAAAACTGTTTTTT
14	TRBV5-1	TRBJ1-1	-	TRBD1	CASSWTQGPAEAFF	TGCGCCAGCAGCTGGACACAGGGGCCGGCTGAAGCTTTCTTT
16	TRBV30	TRBJ2-1	once	TRBD2	CAWSVPVTSGRDEQFF	TGTGCCTGGAGTGTACCGGTAACTAGCGGGAGGGATGAGCAGTTCTTC
18	TRBV3-1/TRBV3-2	TRBJ2-1	-	TRBD2	CASSQDPPSGVYYNEQFF	TGTGCCAGCAGCCAAGATCCCCCTAGCGGGGTTTACTACAATGAGCAGTTCTTC
13	TRBV25-1	TRBJ2-3	-	-	CASSVQGSDTQYF	TGTGCCAGCAGTGTGCAGGGGTCAGATACGCAGTATTTT
14	TRBV27	TRBJ1-3	-	-	CASTDSLSGNTIYF	TGTGCCAGCACGGACAGCCTCTCTGGAAACACCATATATTTT
15	TRBV11-2	TRBJ2-4	-	-	CASSPRILAKNIQYF	TGTGCCAGCAGCCCGAGGATACTAGCCAAAAACATTCAGTACTTC
13	TRBV10-1	TRBJ1-6	-	-	CASSEVLNSPLHF	TGCGCCAGCAGTGAGGTCCTTAATTCACCCCTCCACTTT
12	TRBV30	TRBJ2-7	-	TRBD2	CAGRASSYEQYF	TGTGCTGGGAGGGCCAGCTCCTACGAGCAGTACTTC
13	TRBV12-3/TRBV12-4	TRBJ1-2	-	TRBD1	CASRVQGAWGYTF	TGTGCCAGCAGGGTACAGGGGGCGTGGGGCTACACCTTC
16	TRBV13	TRBJ2-1	-	TRBD2	CASSEPSGRVYNEQFF	TGTGCCAGCAGCGAGCCTAGCGGGAGGGTCTACAATGAGCAGTTCTTC
15	TRBV18	TRBJ2-6	-	-	CASSPSGAGANVLTF	TGTGCCAGCTCACCCTCAGGGGCTGGGGCCAACGTCCTGACTTTC
13	TRBV6-4	TRBJ1-6	many	-	CATPGLEHSPLHF	TGTGCCACCCCGGGACTGGAACATTCACCCCTCCACTTT
17	TRBV18	TRBJ2-3	-	-	CASSPRDTSTSTDTQYF	TGTGCCAGCTCACCCCGGGACACAAGTACCTCCACAGATACGCAGTATTTT
15	TRBV19	TRBJ2-4	-	-	CASSSWGDAKNIQYF	TGTGCCAGTAGTTCATGGGGGGACGCCAAAAACATTCAGTACTTC
14	TRBV5-6	TRBJ1-2	-	-	CASSFWTANYGYTF	TGTGCCAGCAGCTTTTGGACAGCGAACTATGGCTACACCTTC
12	TRBV5-6	TRBJ2-1	-	TRBD2	CASSLGLAGGFF	TGTGCCAGCAGCTTGGGACTAGCGGGGGGGTTCTTC